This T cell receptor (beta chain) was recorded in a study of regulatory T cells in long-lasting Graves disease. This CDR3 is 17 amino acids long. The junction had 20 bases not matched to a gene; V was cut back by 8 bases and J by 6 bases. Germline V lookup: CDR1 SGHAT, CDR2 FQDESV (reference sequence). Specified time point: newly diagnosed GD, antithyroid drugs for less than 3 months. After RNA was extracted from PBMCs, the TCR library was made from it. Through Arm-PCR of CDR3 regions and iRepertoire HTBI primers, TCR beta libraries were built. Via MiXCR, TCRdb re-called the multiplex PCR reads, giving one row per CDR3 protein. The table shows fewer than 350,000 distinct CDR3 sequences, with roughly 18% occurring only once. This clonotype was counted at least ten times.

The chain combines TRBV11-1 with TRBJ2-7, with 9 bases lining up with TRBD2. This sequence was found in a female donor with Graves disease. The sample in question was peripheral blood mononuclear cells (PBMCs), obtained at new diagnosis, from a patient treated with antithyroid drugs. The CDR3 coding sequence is TGTGCCAGCTCCCCGAGGGCTAGCGGGAACTTTTTGCGCGAGCAGTACTTC. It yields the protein CASSPRASGNFLREQYF. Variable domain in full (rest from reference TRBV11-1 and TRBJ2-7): EAEVAQSPRYKITEKSQAVAFWCDPISGHATLYWYRQILGQGPELLVQFQDESVVDDSQLPKDRFSAERLKGVDSTLKIQPAELGDSAMYLCASSPRASGNFLREQYFGPGTRLTVT.